Following are 13 T cell receptor beta chains from one sample sequenced in a study of OX40 agonist ivuxolimab in advanced cancers. Library preparation was by the immunoSEQ multiplex PCR assay. Drawn from immuneACCESS, this table holds only the in-frame rearrangements with V and J called that TCRdb kept. Clones are partly lost; checked studies trace under half to an unresolved V gene and leave the rest unexplained. The sample includes around 31,000 clones, with 80% to 90% observed a single time. 25% to 40% of the sample lies in the top ten. The specimen was CD4+ or CD8+ T cells sorted from blood, collected in a trial of the OX40 agonist ivuxolimab. Receptors were obtained from an adult with an advanced solid tumor such as melanoma, head and neck, liver or kidney cancer.

This chain joins TRBV19 and TRBJ2-1; 9 bases map to TRBD1. The CDR3 sequence is 14 residues long. V lost 7 bases to trimming and J lost 2 bases; unmatched junction nucleotides: 3. Germline V lookup: CDR1 LNHDA, CDR2 SQIVND (reference sequence). CDR3 in DNA: TGTGCCAGTACCACAGGGGGCGCCTACAATGAGCAGTTCTTC. Amino acid sequence: CASTTGGAYNEQFF. Full variable domain (missing parts from reference TRBV19 and TRBJ2-1): DGGITQSPKYLFRKEGQNVTLSCEQNLNHDAMYWYRQDPGQGLRLIYYSQIVNDFQKGDIAEGYSVSREKKESFPLTVTSAQKNPTAFYLCASTTGGAYNEQFFGPGTRLTVL.

In DNA form, the CDR3 reads TGTGCCAGCAGTGGATTACAGGGCTATAGCAATCAGCCCCAGCATTTT. It specifies CASSGLQGYSNQPQHF. This chain links TRBV28 with TRBJ1-5; a possible D gene is TRBD1 (6 bases). Germline CDR1 and CDR2: MDHEN and SYDVKM. The CDR3 runs to 16 residues. Trimming took off 5 bases at V and 0 bases at J, with 14 bases between the two ends. The complete variable domain, with remaining parts taken from reference TRBV28 and TRBJ1-5, reads DVKVTQSSRYLVKRTGEKVFLECVQDMDHENMFWYRQDPGLGLRLIYFSYDVKMKEKGDIPEGYSVSREKKERFSLILESASTNQTSMYLCASSGLQGYSNQPQHFGDGTRLSIL.

V gene TRBV7-6 combines with J gene TRBJ1-2, with TRBD1 matching 7 bases. CDR1 is SGHVS, CDR2 FNYEAQ, per germline. This CDR3 is 15 amino acids long. J lost 8 bases, V lost 5 bases, and 14 bases had no gene match. CDR3 coding DNA: TGTGCCAGCAGCCCGTCTAAACCAGGGGGGCGAGGCTACACCTTC. Its translation: CASSPSKPGGRGYTF.

The chain joins TRBV18 to TRBJ2-1; 10 nucleotides align to TRBD1. J gave up 8 bases and V 2 bases, and 12 bases lay outside the gene matches. CDR1 is KGHSH and CDR2 is LQKENI in the germline V gene. CDR3 length: 17 residues. CDR3: CASSPDLRDRGVDEQFF. In nucleotides, the CDR3 is TGTGCCAGCTCACCAGATCTTAGGGACAGGGGTGTCGATGAGCAGTTCTTC.

The J gene is TRBJ2-3, the V gene TRBV19; no definite D call. Germline CDR1 is LNHDA and CDR2 is SQIVND (reference sequence). Deletions cut 4 bases from V and 0 bases from J, with 5 bases between. The CDR3 consists of 13 residues. Here the CDR3 DNA reads TGTGCCAGTAGTACGATCAGCACAGATACGCAGTATTTT. It translates to CASSTISTDTQYF.

The rearrangement links TRBV5-1 to TRBJ2-7; D is unresolved. The CDR3 length is 12 residues. The germline V and J ends were trimmed by 5 bases and 5 bases, with 11 bases remaining between them. CDR1 is SGHRS, CDR2 YFSETQ, per germline. CDR3 amino acids: CASRVNVDEQYF. In DNA, the CDR3 is TGCGCCAGCAGAGTGAATGTGGACGAGCAGTACTTC.

The chain recombines TRBV10-3 with TRBJ2-7; D is ambiguous. This CDR3 is built from 15 residues. V dropped 4 bases and J dropped 3 bases, with 16 bases sitting between them. Germline V gene lookup returns CDR1 ENHRY and CDR2 SYGVKD. CDR3 amino acids: CAISGVLTTFYEQYF. In DNA form, the CDR3 reads TGTGCCATCAGTGGAGTCCTCACCACCTTCTACGAGCAGTACTTC.

The V call is TRBV29-1, the J call TRBJ2-7; 13 bases match TRBD2. The CDR3 spans 13 residues. CDR1 and CDR2 from the germline V gene are SQVTM and ANQGSEA. Trimming at V came to 5 bases and at J to 4 bases, leaving 2 bases not matched to a gene. In DNA, the CDR3 is TGCAGCGTTATACTAGCGGGAGGGTACGAGCAGTACTTC. It translates to CSVILAGGYEQYF.

CDR3 sequence reads: CASSHPGQGYEQYF. In DNA, the CDR3 is TGTGCCAGCAGCCACCCGGGACAGGGTTACGAGCAGTACTTC. The J gene is TRBJ2-7, the V gene TRBV28, with TRBD1 matching 9 bases. The CDR3 extends over 14 amino acids. Looked up from germline, CDR1 is MDHEN and CDR2 is SYDVKM. Losses at the gene ends were 6 bases for V and 4 bases for J; bases not matched to a gene: 7.

The rearrangement uses TRBV6-5 and TRBJ2-7, with D uncertain. The CDR3 sequence is 13 residues long. With 7 bases removed from V and 7 bases from J, the gap between germline ends came to 17 bases. CDR1 and CDR2 (germline): MNHEY, SVGAGI. CDR3 residues: CASTHGLSWEQYF. The CDR3 DNA sequence: TGTGCCAGCACCCACGGTCTATCATGGGAGCAGTACTTC.

The V and J genes are TRBV6-1 and TRBJ2-6; D unresolved. Germline assignment: CDR1 MNHNS and CDR2 SASEGT. The CDR3 is made up of 15 amino acids. V was pared by 6 bases and J by 0 bases, with 9 bases between. CDR3: CASSALFSGANVLTF. The CDR3 DNA sequence: TGTGCCAGCAGCGCCCTCTTCTCTGGGGCCAACGTCCTGACTTTC.

This clone was observed once. The V call is TRBV6-6, the J call TRBJ1-5; the D is unclear. V was shortened by 5 bases and J by 2 bases, with 13 bases between the two germline ends. The CDR3 is 15 residues long. Germline CDR1 MNHNY, CDR2 SVGAGI (reference sequence). The CDR3 sequence: CASSHEWGRNQPQHF. The DNA of the CDR3 is TGTGCCAGCAGTCATGAATGGGGTCGCAATCAGCCCCAGCATTTT.

This chain connects TRBV7-9 to TRBJ2-7, with a tentative D call TRBD2 (5 bases). The germline CDR1 and CDR2 sequences are SEHNR and FQNEAQ (reference sequence). The V end was cut by 3 bases, the J end by 1 base, with 10 bases between. The CDR3 contains 14 residues. The CDR3 spells CASSFPGNSYEQYF. CDR3 DNA: TGTGCCAGCAGCTTCCCCGGGAATTCCTACGAGCAGTACTTC. The full variable domain, its missing parts supplied by reference TRBV7-9 and TRBJ2-7, is DTGVSQNPRHKITKRGQNVTFRCDPISEHNRLYWYRQTLGQGPEFLTYFQNEAQLEKSRLLSDRFSAERPKGSFSTLEIQRTEQGDSAMYLCASSFPGNSYEQYFGPGTRLTVT.